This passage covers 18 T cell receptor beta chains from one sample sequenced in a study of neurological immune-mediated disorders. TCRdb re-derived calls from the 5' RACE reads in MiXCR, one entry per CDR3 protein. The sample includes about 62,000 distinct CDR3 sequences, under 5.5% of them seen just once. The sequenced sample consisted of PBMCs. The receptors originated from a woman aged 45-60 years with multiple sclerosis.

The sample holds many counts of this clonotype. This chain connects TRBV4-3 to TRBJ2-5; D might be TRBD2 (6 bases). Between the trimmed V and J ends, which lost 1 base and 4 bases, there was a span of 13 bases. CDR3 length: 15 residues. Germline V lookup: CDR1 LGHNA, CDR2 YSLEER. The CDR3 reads CASSQVPGGRETQYF. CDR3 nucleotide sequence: TGCGCCAGCAGCCAAGTACCCGGGGGACGAGAGACCCAGTACTTC.

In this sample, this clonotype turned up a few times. This CDR3 is CASSLEWTGIYIDSGPKNEQFF. Here the CDR3 DNA reads TGTGCCAGCAGCTTAGAATGGACAGGGATTTATATTGATTCCGGTCCAAAAAATGAGCAGTTCTTC. V usage is TRBV7-9 and J usage is TRBJ2-1; 8 bases fit TRBD1. Germline loops: CDR1 SEHNR, CDR2 FQNEAQ (reference sequence). The CDR3 loop spans 22 amino acids. V shed 1 base and J 7 bases; nucleotides not matched to a gene: 27.

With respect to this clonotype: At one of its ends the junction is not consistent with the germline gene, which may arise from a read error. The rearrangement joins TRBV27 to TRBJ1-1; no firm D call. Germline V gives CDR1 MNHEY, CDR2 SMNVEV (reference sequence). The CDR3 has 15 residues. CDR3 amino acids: CASSPWVTMNAEAFF. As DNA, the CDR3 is TGTGCCAGCAGTCCTTGGGTTACTATGAACGCTGAAGCTTTCTTT.

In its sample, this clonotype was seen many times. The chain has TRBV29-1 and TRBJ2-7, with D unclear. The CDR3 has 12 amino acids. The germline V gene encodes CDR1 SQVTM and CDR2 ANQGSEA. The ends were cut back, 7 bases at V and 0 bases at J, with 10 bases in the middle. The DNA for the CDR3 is TGCAGCGCTGGCCCTTTCTCCTACGAGCAGTACTTC. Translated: CSAGPFSYEQYF.

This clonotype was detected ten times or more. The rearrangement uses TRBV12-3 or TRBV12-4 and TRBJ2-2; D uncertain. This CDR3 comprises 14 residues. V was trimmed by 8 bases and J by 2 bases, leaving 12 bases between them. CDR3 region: CASSPYSNTGELFF. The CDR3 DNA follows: TGTGCCAGCTCTCCCTACTCAAACACCGGGGAGCTGTTTTTT.

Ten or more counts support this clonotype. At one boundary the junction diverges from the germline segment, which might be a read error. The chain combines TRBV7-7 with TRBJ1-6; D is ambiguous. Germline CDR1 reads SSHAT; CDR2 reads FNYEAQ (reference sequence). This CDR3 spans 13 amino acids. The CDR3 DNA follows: TGTGCTAGCAGCTTAGGGTCCGGGACACCCCTCCACTTT. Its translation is CASSLGSGTPLHF.

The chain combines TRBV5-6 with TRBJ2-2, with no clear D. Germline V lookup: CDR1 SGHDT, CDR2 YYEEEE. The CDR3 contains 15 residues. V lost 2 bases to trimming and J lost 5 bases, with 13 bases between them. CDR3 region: CASSFGHRETGELFF. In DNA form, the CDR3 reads TGTGCCAGCAGCTTTGGGCACCGAGAAACCGGGGAGCTGTTTTTT.

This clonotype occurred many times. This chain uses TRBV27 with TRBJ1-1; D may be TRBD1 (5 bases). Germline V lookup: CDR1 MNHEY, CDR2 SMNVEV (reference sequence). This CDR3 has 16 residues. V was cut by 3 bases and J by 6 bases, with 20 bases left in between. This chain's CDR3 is CASSFSPGARGAEAFF. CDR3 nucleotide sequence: TGTGCCAGCAGTTTCTCCCCTGGGGCCCGGGGGGCTGAAGCTTTCTTT.

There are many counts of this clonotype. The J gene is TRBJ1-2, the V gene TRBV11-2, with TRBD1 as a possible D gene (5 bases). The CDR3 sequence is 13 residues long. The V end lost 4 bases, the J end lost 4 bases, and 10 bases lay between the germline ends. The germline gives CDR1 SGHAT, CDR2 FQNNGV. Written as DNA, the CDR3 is TGTGCCAGCAGCTCACAGGACTTCTATGGCTACACCTTC. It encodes CASSSQDFYGYTF. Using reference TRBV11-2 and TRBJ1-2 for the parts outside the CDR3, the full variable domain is EAGVAQSPRYKIIEKRQSVAFWCNPISGHATLYWYQQILGQGPKLLIQFQNNGVVDDSQLPKDRFSAERLKGVDSTLKIQPAKLEDSAVYLCASSSQDFYGYTFGSGTRLTVV.

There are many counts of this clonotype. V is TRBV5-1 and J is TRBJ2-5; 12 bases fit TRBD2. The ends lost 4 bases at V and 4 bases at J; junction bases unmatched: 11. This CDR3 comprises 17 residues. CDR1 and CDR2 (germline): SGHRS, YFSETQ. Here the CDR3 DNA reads TGCGCCAGCAGCCTACGCCCTAGCGGGGGGGCTACAGAGACCCAGTACTTC. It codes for CASSLRPSGGATETQYF.

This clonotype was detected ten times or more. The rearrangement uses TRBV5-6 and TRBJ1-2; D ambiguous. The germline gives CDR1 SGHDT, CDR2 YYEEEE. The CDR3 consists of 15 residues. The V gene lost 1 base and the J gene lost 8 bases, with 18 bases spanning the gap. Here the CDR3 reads CASSLRPQSSYGYTF. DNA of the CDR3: TGTGCCAGCAGCTTGCGGCCCCAGTCATCCTACGGCTACACCTTC.

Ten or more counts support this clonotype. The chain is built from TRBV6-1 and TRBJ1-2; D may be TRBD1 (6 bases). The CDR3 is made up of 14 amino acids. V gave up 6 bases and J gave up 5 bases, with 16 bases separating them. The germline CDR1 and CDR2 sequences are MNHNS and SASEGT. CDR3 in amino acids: CASRPRGMGYGYTF. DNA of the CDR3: TGTGCCAGCAGACCCAGGGGAATGGGATATGGCTACACCTTC.

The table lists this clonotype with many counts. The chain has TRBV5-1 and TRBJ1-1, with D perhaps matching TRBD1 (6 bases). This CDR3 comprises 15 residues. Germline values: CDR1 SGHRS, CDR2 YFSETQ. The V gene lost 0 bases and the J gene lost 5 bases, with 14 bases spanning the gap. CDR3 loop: CASSLAQGQGTEAFF. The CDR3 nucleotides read TGCGCCAGCAGCTTGGCTCAGGGGCAAGGGACTGAAGCTTTCTTT.

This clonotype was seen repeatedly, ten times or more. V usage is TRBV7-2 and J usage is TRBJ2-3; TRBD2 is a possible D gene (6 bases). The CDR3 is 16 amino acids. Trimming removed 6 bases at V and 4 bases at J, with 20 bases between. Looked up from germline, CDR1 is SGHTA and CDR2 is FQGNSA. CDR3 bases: TGTGCCAGCAGGGCGGGGTCAGCGTCCCCCCCAGATACGCAGTATTTT. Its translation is CASRAGSASPPDTQYF.

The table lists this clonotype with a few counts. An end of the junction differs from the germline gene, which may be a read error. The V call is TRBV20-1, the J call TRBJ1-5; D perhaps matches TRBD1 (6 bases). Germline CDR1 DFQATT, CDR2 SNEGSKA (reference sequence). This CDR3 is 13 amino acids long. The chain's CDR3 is CSARDGGVQPQNF. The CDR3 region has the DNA TGCAGTGCTAGAGATGGGGGCGTTCAGCCCCAGAATTTT.

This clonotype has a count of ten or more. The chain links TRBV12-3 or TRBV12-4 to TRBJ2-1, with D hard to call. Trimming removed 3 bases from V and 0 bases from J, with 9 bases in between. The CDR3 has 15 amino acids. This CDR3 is CASSLNSRSYNEQFF. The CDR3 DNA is TGTGCCAGCAGTTTGAACTCTCGCTCCTACAATGAGCAGTTCTTC.

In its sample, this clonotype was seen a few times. CDR3 coding DNA: TGTGCCAGCAGCTTAGTAGACAGGGCCTACGAGCAGTACTTC. Translated, it gives CASSLVDRAYEQYF. The V and J genes are TRBV7-9 and TRBJ2-7, with 7 bases identical to TRBD1. After removal of 1 base from V and 2 bases from J, the junction contained 2 bases not matched to a gene. The germline gives CDR1 SEHNR, CDR2 FQNEAQ (reference sequence). The CDR3 consists of 14 residues.

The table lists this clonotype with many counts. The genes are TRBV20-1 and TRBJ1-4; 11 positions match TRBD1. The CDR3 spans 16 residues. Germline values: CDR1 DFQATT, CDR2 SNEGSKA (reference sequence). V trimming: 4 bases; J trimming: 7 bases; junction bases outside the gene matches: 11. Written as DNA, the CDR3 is TGCAGTGCTATTGAACTAACCGGGACAGGGGGTGAAAAACTGTTTTTT. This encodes CSAIELTGTGGEKLFF.